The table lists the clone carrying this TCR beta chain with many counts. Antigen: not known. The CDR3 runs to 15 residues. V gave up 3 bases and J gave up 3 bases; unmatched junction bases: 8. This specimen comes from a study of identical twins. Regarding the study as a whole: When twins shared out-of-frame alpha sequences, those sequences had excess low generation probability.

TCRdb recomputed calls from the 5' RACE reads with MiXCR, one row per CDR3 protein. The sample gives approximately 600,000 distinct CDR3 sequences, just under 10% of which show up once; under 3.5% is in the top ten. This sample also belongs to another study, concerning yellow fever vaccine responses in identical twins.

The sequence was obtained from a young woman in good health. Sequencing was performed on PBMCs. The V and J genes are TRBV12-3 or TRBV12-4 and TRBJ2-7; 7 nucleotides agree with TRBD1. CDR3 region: CASSLGIDRVYEQYF. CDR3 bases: TGTGCCAGCAGTTTGGGGATAGACAGGGTCTACGAGCAGTACTTC.